This T cell receptor (beta chain) was sequenced for a study of cytotoxic CD8 clonotypes in ibrutinib-treated CLL. General study results and limits: Sampling of sustained-remission and progressing patients occurred at differing times.

This CDR3 is 14 amino acids long. The germline V gene encodes CDR1 MGHRA and CDR2 YSYEKL. V was shortened by 3 bases and J by 13 bases, with 16 bases between the two germline ends. Produced via immunoSEQ multiplex PCR; TCRdb's table is partial and in-frame only. Of fewer than 400,000 clones in the sample, about 61% were seen once. As to this clone: Its specificity is unknown.

The V call is TRBV4-1, the J call TRBJ1-6; D might be TRBD1 (6 bases). The receptor was derived from a human donor with chronic lymphocytic leukemia. The starting material was PBMCs, obtained after 36 months of ibrutinib treatment. This CDR3 reads CASSHLGGGEPLHF. The CDR3 region has the DNA TGCGCCAGCAGCCACCTCGGCGGGGGCGAGCCCCTCCACTTT.